The 8 T cell receptor beta chains in this list originate from one sample, sequenced in a study of patients and donors after allogeneic stem cell transplantation. TCRdb analysed the RT-PCR reads with MiXCR anew, one entry per CDR3 protein. Of some 87,000 distinct CDR3 sequences listed, 40% to 60% were seen once; the top ten hold about 64%. Material: blood, either unsorted or a sorted T cell fraction (not recorded which). These TCRs come from a human donor who was either an allogeneic HSCT recipient or a stem cell or donor lymphocyte infusion donor (not recorded which). It is not recorded whose cells these are; they may come from a transplant donor.

This clonotype was seen a few times. This chain links TRBV5-1 with TRBJ1-4; the D is unclear. This CDR3 contains 14 residues. V was cut by 0 bases and J by 3 bases, with 6 bases left in between. CDR1 and CDR2 (germline): SGHRS, YFSETQ. The CDR3 loop reads CASSLGQSNEKLFF. The CDR3 nucleotides are TGCGCCAGCAGCTTGGGCCAGTCTAATGAAAAACTGTTTTTT.

This clonotype was found once. The junction departs from the called germline gene at one end, perhaps through a read error. The rearrangement joins TRBV12-3 or TRBV12-4 to TRBJ1-2; 9 bases match TRBD1. The CDR3 is 11 residues long. The CDR3: CASSLTGGVSF. The CDR3 region has the DNA TGTGCCAGCAGTTTAACAGGGGGCGTCTCCTTC.

V usage is TRBV27 and J usage is TRBJ1-1, with D hard to call. This CDR3 spans 14 amino acids. V lost 0 bases, J lost 4 bases, and 9 bases lay in between. Per the germline V gene, CDR1 is MNHEY and CDR2 is SMNVEV (reference sequence). CDR3 in amino acids: CASSLSPLSTEAFF. For the CDR3, the DNA is TGTGCCAGCAGTTTATCACCCTTGTCCACTGAAGCTTTCTTT.

The V call is TRBV30, the J call TRBJ2-7; a possible D gene is TRBD2 (5 bases). Between the trimmed V and J ends, which lost 3 bases and 2 bases, there was a span of 14 bases. Germline V gene data show CDR1 as GTSNPN and CDR2 as SVGIG (reference sequence). The length of the CDR3 is 14 residues. The chain's CDR3 is CAWRGPGWPYEQYF. CDR3 coding DNA: TGTGCCTGGAGAGGTCCGGGGTGGCCCTACGAGCAGTACTTC. Complete variable domain (other parts from reference TRBV30 and TRBJ2-7): SQTIHQWPATLVQPVGSPLSLECTVEGTSNPNLYWYRQAAGRGLQLLFYSVGIGQISSEVPQNLSASRPQDRQFILSSKKLLLSDSGFYLCAWRGPGWPYEQYFGPGTRLTVT.

The rearrangement uses TRBV20-1 and TRBJ1-1; D is unclear. The CDR3 spans 14 residues. The germline V gene has CDR1 DFQATT and CDR2 SNEGSKA (reference sequence). Trimming cost V 3 bases and J 0 bases, with 11 bases left between them. CDR3 sequence reads: CSASMSDMNTEAFF. CDR3 in DNA: TGCAGTGCTAGTATGTCAGATATGAACACTGAAGCTTTCTTT.

This chain uses TRBV20-1 with TRBJ1-1, with TRBD1 matching over 7 bases. The V gene's germline CDR1 is DFQATT and CDR2 SNEGSKA (reference sequence). This CDR3 is built from 12 residues. Losses at the gene ends were 6 bases for V and 3 bases for J; bases not matched to a gene: 4. This CDR3 reads CSAITGDTEAFF. CDR3 nucleotide sequence: TGCAGTGCCATTACAGGGGACACTGAAGCTTTCTTT.

The chain's CDR3 is CASSPDRERLNTEAFF. CDR3 in DNA: TGTGCCAGCAGCCCGGACAGGGAAAGGTTGAACACTGAAGCTTTCTTT. The chain links TRBV6-2 or TRBV6-3 to TRBJ1-1, with 8 bases that match TRBD1. J was trimmed by 0 bases and V by 6 bases; bases with no gene match: 9. The germline V gene has CDR1 MNHEY and CDR2 SVGEGT. The CDR3 totals 16 residues.

V is TRBV7-2 and J is TRBJ1-3, with 8 bases lining up with TRBD1. Germline lookup yields CDR1 SGHTA and CDR2 FQGNSA. V lost 2 bases and J lost 8; bases outside the gene matches: 5. The CDR3 contains 14 residues. CDR3 sequence reads: CASSLWTGSYTIYF. CDR3 in DNA: TGTGCCAGCAGCTTATGGACAGGGAGCTACACCATATATTTT.